These T cell receptor beta chains were read from a single sample in a study of technical replicates of blood from several donors. The method was immunoSEQ multiplex PCR; TCRdb's version includes in-frame clones alone and lacks a portion of them. The sample records around 90,000 clones, 94% being singletons. Sequenced input: T cells isolated from PBMCs. The receptors come from a human donor in good health. The CDR3 runs from the conserved cysteine through the conserved F or W. The D gene is left open where the match is weak. Not every row has a clone size; where given, it reads once, few, many or a size class.

cdr3_aa: CASKRVGAARGDEQYF
cdr3_nt: TGCGCCAGCAAGAGGGTAGGTGCGGCGCGGGGGGACGAGCAGTACTTC
d_call: TRBD2
cdr3_length: 16
clone_size: NA
j_call: TRBJ2-7
v_call: TRBV10-2

cdr3_aa: CATSRDLNGLNEQFF
cdr3_nt: TGTGCCACCAGCAGAGATCTAAACGGTCTCAATGAGCAGTTCTTC
d_call: NA
cdr3_length: 15
clone_size: NA
j_call: TRBJ2-1
v_call: TRBV15

cdr3_aa: CASSFQGEQYF
cdr3_nt: TGCGCCAGCAGTTTCCAGGGAGAGCAGTACTTC
d_call: NA
cdr3_length: 11
clone_size: once
j_call: TRBJ2-7
v_call: TRBV5-1

cdr3_aa: CASSSSFSGNTIYF
cdr3_nt: TGCGCCAGCAGCTCAAGCTTCTCTGGAAACACCATATATTTT
d_call: NA
cdr3_length: 14
clone_size: NA
j_call: TRBJ1-3
v_call: TRBV5-1

cdr3_aa: CASNFGDRGNTEAFF
cdr3_nt: TGTGCCAGCAACTTCGGGGACAGGGGGAACACTGAAGCTTTCTTT
d_call: TRBD1
cdr3_length: 15
clone_size: NA
j_call: TRBJ1-1
v_call: TRBV5-4

cdr3_aa: CASSPSILGDRDYNEQFF
cdr3_nt: TGTGCCAGCTCACCATCTATCCTCGGGGACAGAGATTACAATGAGCAGTTCTTC
d_call: TRBD1
cdr3_length: 18
clone_size: NA
j_call: TRBJ2-1
v_call: TRBV18

cdr3_aa: CASSQGKMDRGANYGYTF
cdr3_nt: TGCGCCAGCAGCCAAGGCAAGATGGACAGGGGTGCTAACTATGGCTACACCTTC
d_call: TRBD1
cdr3_length: 18
clone_size: NA
j_call: TRBJ1-2
v_call: TRBV4-1

cdr3_aa: CASSTQGNHEQYF
cdr3_nt: TGCGCCAGCAGCACCCAGGGGAACCACGAGCAGTACTTC
d_call: NA
cdr3_length: 13
clone_size: NA
j_call: TRBJ2-7
v_call: TRBV5-1

cdr3_aa: CASNDRGISYEQYF
cdr3_nt: TGTGCCAGCAACGACAGGGGAATCTCCTACGAGCAGTACTTC
d_call: TRBD1
cdr3_length: 14
clone_size: NA
j_call: TRBJ2-7
v_call: TRBV6-1

cdr3_aa: CASSGGPSSYEQYF
cdr3_nt: TGTGCCAGTTCGGGGGGCCCTAGCTCCTACGAGCAGTACTTC
d_call: NA
cdr3_length: 14
clone_size: NA
j_call: TRBJ2-7
v_call: TRBV27

cdr3_aa: CASSLDNISSYEQYF
cdr3_nt: TGTGCCAGCAGTTTGGACAACATAAGCTCCTACGAGCAGTACTTC
d_call: NA
cdr3_length: 15
clone_size: NA
j_call: TRBJ2-7
v_call: TRBV6-1

cdr3_aa: CTISESGGGARDTQYF
cdr3_nt: TGTACCATCAGTGAGTCAGGCGGGGGGGCTAGAGATACGCAGTATTTT
d_call: TRBD2
cdr3_length: 16
clone_size: NA
j_call: TRBJ2-3
v_call: TRBV10-3

cdr3_aa: CASSLAASGGISSYEQYF
cdr3_nt: TGTGCCAGCAGCTTAGCTGCTAGCGGGGGGATCAGCTCCTACGAGCAGTACTTC
d_call: TRBD2
cdr3_length: 18
clone_size: once
j_call: TRBJ2-7
v_call: TRBV13

cdr3_aa: CSVLGGRYGNEQYF
cdr3_nt: TGCAGCGTCTTGGGGGGGCGCTACGGGAACGAGCAGTACTTC
d_call: NA
cdr3_length: 14
clone_size: NA
j_call: TRBJ2-7
v_call: TRBV29-1

cdr3_aa: CASSVAPGGGTDTQYF
cdr3_nt: TGTGCCAGCAGCGTAGCTCCAGGGGGCGGAACAGATACGCAGTATTTT
d_call: TRBD1
cdr3_length: 16
clone_size: NA
j_call: TRBJ2-3
v_call: TRBV9